This is a list of T cell receptor beta chains from one sample in a study of somatic mutations in cytotoxic T cells in rheumatoid arthritis. Clones were sequenced by immunoSEQ multiplex PCR, and TCRdb holds only the in-frame ones, with some missing. The sample carries 9,000 to 9,500 clones, about 79% recorded once. The sample was CD8+ T cells sorted from blood. The receptors stem from an adult with rheumatoid arthritis. Each CDR3 is given with its conserved first and last residue. The order of the fields is CDR3 DNA, CDR3 protein, V gene, J gene, clone size, D gene. D genes are given only for firm matches. Size is omitted from some rows. Given values are once, few, many or a class for expanded clones.

TGTGCCAGCAGCGAATGGGACAGGGGCCAACAAGAGACCCAGTACTTC	CASSEWDRGQQETQYF	TRBV6-1	TRBJ2-5	.	TRBD1
TGCGCCAGCAGCTTGATGGAAGAGCAGTACTTC	CASSLMEEQYF	TRBV5-1	TRBJ2-7	.	.
TGTGCCAGCAGTAACAGGGGGGATCAGCCCCAGCATTTT	CASSNRGDQPQHF	TRBV25-1	TRBJ1-5	.	TRBD1
TGTGCCAGCAGAGGGACAGACAACACCGGGGAGCTGTTTTTT	CASRGTDNTGELFF	TRBV6-1	TRBJ2-2	few	TRBD1
TGTGCCAGCAGTTACCCCAGCCCCAATGAGCAGTTCTTC	CASSYPSPNEQFF	TRBV6-5	TRBJ2-1	.	.
TGTGCCAGCAGCTGGCGGCGGGAGGGCCCCTACGAGCAGTACTTC	CASSWRREGPYEQYF	TRBV5-4	TRBJ2-7	once	TRBD2
TGTGCCAGCAGTTGGGGGGCAGGGGGGAATGAGCAGTTCTTC	CASSWGAGGNEQFF	TRBV5-5	TRBJ2-1	.	.
TGCGCCAGCAGTGAAGGGGACGACGGGGCCTACGAGCAGTACTTC	CASSEGDDGAYEQYF	TRBV10-1	TRBJ2-7	.	.
TGTGCCAGCAGTGACGGTAACACCGGGGAGCTGTTTTTT	CASSDGNTGELFF	TRBV6-4	TRBJ2-2	.	.
TGTGCCAGCAGCTCACGAGCGGGAGGGGACAATGAGCAGTTCTTC	CASSSRAGGDNEQFF	TRBV11-3	TRBJ2-1	.	TRBD2
TGTGCCAGCAGCTTAGCGATGAATGGCTACACCTTC	CASSLAMNGYTF	TRBV7-2	TRBJ1-2	.	.
TGCGCCAGCAGCTTGTATACAGGGGGGGTCACTGAAGCTTTCTTT	CASSLYTGGVTEAFF	TRBV5-1	TRBJ1-1	once	TRBD1
TGTGCCAGTAGTATGTTGGGTCCCCAAGAGACCCAGTACTTC	CASSMLGPQETQYF	TRBV19	TRBJ2-5	once	.
TGTGCCAGCTCACCAGAAGCAGGGAGTAACTATGGCTACACCTTC	CASSPEAGSNYGYTF	TRBV18	TRBJ1-2	.	.
TGTGCTAGCAGCACCGACTACTCTCAAGAGACCCAGTACTTC	CASSTDYSQETQYF	TRBV7-7	TRBJ2-5	.	.
TGTGCCTGGAGTGTCCTTCGGGACAGGGCAGGGGAGCAGTTCTTC	CAWSVLRDRAGEQFF	TRBV30	TRBJ2-1	.	TRBD1
TGTGCCAGTAGTATTCCGCGGGAAATCTACAATGAGCAGTTCTTC	CASSIPREIYNEQFF	TRBV19	TRBJ2-1	.	.
TGTGCCAGCAGCTTGACAGGGATCATGAACACTGAAGCTTTCTTT	CASSLTGIMNTEAFF	TRBV7-2	TRBJ1-1	.	TRBD1
TGTGCCAGCTCACCGGGTCCGGGGGCAGATACGCAGTATTTT	CASSPGPGADTQYF	TRBV18	TRBJ2-3	.	.
TGTGCCACCAGCAGAGGGACTAGCGGGGACTCCAAAAACATTCAGTACTTC	CATSRGTSGDSKNIQYF	TRBV15	TRBJ2-4	.	TRBD2
TGTGCCAGCAGCGAGGGACGGCGTGTGACCGGGGAGCTGTTTTTT	CASSEGRRVTGELFF	TRBV28	TRBJ2-2	.	.
TGTGCCAGCAGCTTGGGGACAGGGGCAAGGGAGGAAAAACTGTTTTTT	CASSLGTGAREEKLFF	TRBV5-6	TRBJ1-4	.	TRBD1
TGTGCCAGCAGTTACGCAGGCTTCGTTCTTGCTGAGCAGTTCTTC	CASSYAGFVLAEQFF	TRBV6-4	TRBJ2-1	.	.
TGTGCCAGCAGCTTGGGGGACGGACTCTCCTACGAGCAGTACTTC	CASSLGDGLSYEQYF	TRBV5-5	TRBJ2-7	.	.
TGTGCCAGCCAAAAGGGGGCGCGTTGGGACGAGCAGTACTTC	CASQKGARWDEQYF	TRBV6-1	TRBJ2-7	.	TRBD1
TGTGCCAGCGCCCGAGAGGAGGGAGTGGGCACTGAAGCTTTCTTT	CASAREEGVGTEAFF	TRBV9	TRBJ1-1	.	.
TGTGCCACCAGCAGAGAGGAAGGGGATGGCTACACCTTC	CATSREEGDGYTF	TRBV15	TRBJ1-2	.	.
TGTGCCAGCAGCCCTAAGACTAGCCTAAACCAAGAGACCCAGTACTTC	CASSPKTSLNQETQYF	TRBV7-3	TRBJ2-5	.	TRBD2
TGTGCCAGCAGCCTGACAGGTAGCAATCAGCCCCAGCATTTT	CASSLTGSNQPQHF	TRBV27	TRBJ1-5	once	.
TGCGCCAGCAGCCAAGAGCCGTTTGGGGCTGGGTCTTCACCCCTCCACTTT	CASSQEPFGAGSSPLHF	TRBV4-1	TRBJ1-6	few	.
TGTGCCAGCAGTTTTGGAGGGATACGGACCCAGTACTTC	CASSFGGIRTQYF	TRBV6-5	TRBJ2-5	.	.
TGCGCCAGCAGCCAAGATAGGTATGGTAGCTCCTACGAGCAGTACTTC	CASSQDRYGSSYEQYF	TRBV4-3	TRBJ2-7	.	.
TGTGCCAGCAGGGACTGGAACACCGGGGAGCTGTTTTTT	CASRDWNTGELFF	TRBV6-1	TRBJ2-2	.	.
TGCGCCAGCAGCTTAGGGGTTTATAGCAATCAGCCCCAGCATTTT	CASSLGVYSNQPQHF	TRBV5-1	TRBJ1-5	.	.
TGTGCCAGCAGCTTGGAAGCGGCGAACACCGGGGAGCTGTTTTTT	CASSLEAANTGELFF	TRBV5-4	TRBJ2-2	few	.
TGTGCCAGCAGCTTCGAGGGGAATAATTCACCCCTCCACTTT	CASSFEGNNSPLHF	TRBV7-9	TRBJ1-6	few	.
TGTGCCACCGCGGGACACTATGGCTACACCTTC	CATAGHYGYTF	TRBV11-2	TRBJ1-2	once	.
TGTGCCAGCAGTTTTATCGGGACGCACGAGCAGTACTTC	CASSFIGTHEQYF	TRBV27	TRBJ2-7	.	.
TGTGCCAGCAGTTCTCTGGGGGAGCAGTACTTC	CASSSLGEQYF	TRBV27	TRBJ2-7	few	.
TGTGCCAGCAGTGAAGCGGTAGCGGGGGGGACCTACGAGCAGTACTTC	CASSEAVAGGTYEQYF	TRBV6-1	TRBJ2-7	.	TRBD2
TGTGCCAGCAGTTACACGGCAGATACGCAGTATTTT	CASSYTADTQYF	TRBV7-9	TRBJ2-3	once	.
TGCGCCAGCAGTCCCTTAGACCTTTATTCAGAGCCCCAGCATTTT	CASSPLDLYSEPQHF	TRBV23-1	TRBJ1-5	.	.
TGTGCCAGCAGCCCAGGGCCAGGAAACACCATATATTTT	CASSPGPGNTIYF	TRBV28	TRBJ1-3	.	.
TGTGCCTACCGGGACAACACGTACGAGCAGTACTTC	CAYRDNTYEQYF	TRBV30	TRBJ2-7	.	.
TGTGCCAGCAGTGACCGGGACGGAGAAGTCCAGCATTTT	CASSDRDGEVQHF	TRBV6-6	TRBJ1-5	once	.
TGTGCCAGCAGTCCCGGGGACAGCACTAATCAGCCCCAGCATTTT	CASSPGDSTNQPQHF	TRBV7-2	TRBJ1-5	.	TRBD1
TGTGCCAGCAGCTTAATCGGCAGCAATCAGCCCCAGCATTTT	CASSLIGSNQPQHF	TRBV7-8	TRBJ1-5	.	.
TGTGCCAGCTCCCTGGGGGGAAATGAGCAGTTCTTC	CASSLGGNEQFF	TRBV18	TRBJ2-1	.	.
TGTGCCAGCAGCAAAGGCAAGGGTCTAGTTTTGAACTCTGGAAACACCATATATTTT	CASSKGKGLVLNSGNTIYF	TRBV21-1	TRBJ1-3	.	.
TGTGCCAGCAGCGTATTCCGGGGCTTAGGACCCAACGTCCTGACTTTC	CASSVFRGLGPNVLTF	TRBV9	TRBJ2-6	.	.
TGCGCCAGCAGTGAGAAAGGTCAGCCCCAGCATTTT	CASSEKGQPQHF	TRBV10-1	TRBJ1-5	few	.
TGTGCCAGCACCCCATTTGGAGGTCTCTACGAGCAGTACTTC	CASTPFGGLYEQYF	TRBV6-1	TRBJ2-7	.	.
TGTGCCAGCAGCTTGGGAGGGGGAACTGAAGCTTTCTTT	CASSLGGGTEAFF	TRBV5-4	TRBJ1-1	.	.
TGTGCCATCAGTGAGTCGACCGATGAGCAGTTCTTC	CAISESTDEQFF	TRBV10-3	TRBJ2-1	.	.
TGTGCCAGCAGCCCACGACAGTCCTACGAGCAGTACTTC	CASSPRQSYEQYF	TRBV7-9	TRBJ2-7	.	.